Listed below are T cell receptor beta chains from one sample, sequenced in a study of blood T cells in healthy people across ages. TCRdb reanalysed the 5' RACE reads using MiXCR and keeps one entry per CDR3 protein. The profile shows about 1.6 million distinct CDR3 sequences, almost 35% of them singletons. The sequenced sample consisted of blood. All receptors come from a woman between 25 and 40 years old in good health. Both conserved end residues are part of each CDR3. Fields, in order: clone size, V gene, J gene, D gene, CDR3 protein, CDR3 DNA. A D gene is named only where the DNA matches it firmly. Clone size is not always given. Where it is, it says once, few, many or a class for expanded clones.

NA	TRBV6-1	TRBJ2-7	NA	CARSPQGYEQYF	TGTGCCCGCAGCCCACAGGGATACGAGCAGTACTTC
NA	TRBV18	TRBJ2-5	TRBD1	CASSPLGQGTQYF	TGTGCCAGCTCACCACTCGGACAGGGGACCCAGTACTTC
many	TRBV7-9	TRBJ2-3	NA	CASSFQGHSTDTQYF	TGTGCCAGCAGCTTCCAGGGTCATAGCACAGATACGCAGTATTTT
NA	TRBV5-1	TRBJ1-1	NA	CASRNSVPRNTEAFF	TGCGCCAGCAGGAACTCGGTCCCGCGGAACACTGAAGCTTTCTTT
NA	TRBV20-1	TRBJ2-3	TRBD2	CSARGGAGGPDTQYF	TGCAGTGCTAGAGGAGGGGCGGGGGGGCCAGATACGCAGTATTTT
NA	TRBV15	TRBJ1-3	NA	CATSKGAYVGFTSGNTIYF	TGTGCCACCAGTAAAGGGGCCTATGTAGGCTTTACCTCTGGAAACACCATATATTTT
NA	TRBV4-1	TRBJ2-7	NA	CASSQGTAVLSEQYF	TGCGCCAGCAGCCAGGGGACCGCAGTTCTGAGCGAGCAGTACTTC
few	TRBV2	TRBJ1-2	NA	CATRDAGPYGYTF	TGTGCCACCCGGGACGCAGGACCCTATGGCTACACCTTC
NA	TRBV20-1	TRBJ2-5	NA	CSARVRGSQETQYF	TGCAGTGCTAGAGTCCGCGGAAGCCAAGAGACCCAGTACTTC
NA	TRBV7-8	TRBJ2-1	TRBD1	CASSPPPRGSPEQFF	TGTGCCAGCAGCCCCCCGCCCAGGGGGTCCCCGGAGCAGTTCTTC
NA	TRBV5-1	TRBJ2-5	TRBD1	CAGSSNGQGQETQYF	TGCGCCGGCAGCTCGAATGGACAGGGGCAAGAGACCCAGTACTTC
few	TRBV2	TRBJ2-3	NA	CASETISTDTQYF	TGTGCCAGCGAGACGATAAGCACAGATACGCAGTATTTT
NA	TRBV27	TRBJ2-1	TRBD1	CASSSRGTGEYEQFF	TGTGCCAGCAGTTCTAGGGGGACAGGGGAGTACGAGCAGTTCTTC
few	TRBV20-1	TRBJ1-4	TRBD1	CSARARQGRDEKLFF	TGCAGTGCTAGAGCCCGACAGGGGAGAGACGAAAAACTGTTTTTT
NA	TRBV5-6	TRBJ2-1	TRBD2	CASSPWGLAGGHEQFF	TGTGCCAGCAGCCCCTGGGGACTAGCGGGAGGTCATGAGCAGTTCTTC
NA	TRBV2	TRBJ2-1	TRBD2	CASSLADYGHEQFF	TGTGCCAGCAGCCTAGCGGACTATGGGCATGAGCAGTTCTTC
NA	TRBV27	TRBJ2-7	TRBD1	CASRQYRDRVDYEQYF	TGTGCCAGCAGGCAATACCGGGACAGGGTTGATTACGAGCAGTACTTC
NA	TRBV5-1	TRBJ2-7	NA	CASSLEGDGYYEQYF	TGCGCCAGCAGCTTGGAGGGGGATGGTTACTACGAGCAGTACTTC
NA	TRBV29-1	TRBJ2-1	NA	CSVEGARSYNEQFF	TGCAGCGTTGAGGGAGCGCGGAGCTACAATGAGCAGTTCTTC
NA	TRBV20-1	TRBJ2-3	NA	CSAKKGPGTDAQYF	TGCAGTGCTAAGAAGGGCCCTGGCACAGATGCGCAGTATTTT
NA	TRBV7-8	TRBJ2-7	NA	CASIERGDFSYEQYF	TGTGCCAGCATCGAAAGGGGGGATTTCAGCTACGAGCAGTACTTC
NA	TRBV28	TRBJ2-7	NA	CAVKGRQPEQYF	TGTGCCGTTAAGGGACGACAACCCGAGCAGTACTTC
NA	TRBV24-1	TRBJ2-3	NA	CATGDPGQGDTQYF	TGTGCCACCGGAGACCCTGGCCAGGGGGATACGCAGTATTTT
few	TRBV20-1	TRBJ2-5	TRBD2	CSARDTLAGGVETQYF	TGCAGTGCTAGAGATACTCTAGCGGGGGGAGTCGAGACCCAGTACTTC